Reported below is one T cell receptor beta chain. Its antigen remains unidentified. These data are taken from a study of CD8+CD57+ T cells in acquired aplastic anemia. Study details: The average for DNA from sorted CD4+ and CD8+ cells was around 3.4 ug.

The CDR3 is 14 residues long. CDR1 and CDR2 from the germline V gene are SNHLY and FYNNEI. The V gene end was trimmed by 10 bases and the J gene end by 5 bases; junction bases not matched to a gene: 12. For sequencing, patients were chosen who had shown expansion of CD8+CD57+ cells by flow cytometry. Everyone among the patients had severe acquired aplastic anemia. Profiles of TCR beta VDJ and CDR3 were generated from a genomic DNA template. TCRdb ran MiXCR on the reads and lists one entry per CDR3 protein. The data show 150,000 to 200,000 distinct CDR3 sequences, with over 40% seen just once and around 2% held by the top ten. General study points: Patients and healthy controls showed no significant CD8+ Simpson's diversity difference. Patients and controls were found to share around 30 CD8+ CDR3 sequences.

This clonotype originated in a human donor with aplastic anemia. J is TRBJ2-3 and V is TRBV2, with 7 bases lining up with TRBD1. Sequenced sample: sorted CD4+, CD8+, or CD8+CD57+ T cells (not recorded which) from PBMCs. Here the CDR3 reads CATRQGEGKDTQYF. The DNA for the CDR3 is TGTGCCACTCGACAGGGAGAGGGTAAAGATACGCAGTATTTT.